Presented here are 28 T cell receptor beta chains from one specimen sequenced in a study of OX40 agonist ivuxolimab in advanced cancers. The method was immunoSEQ multiplex PCR; TCRdb's version includes in-frame clones alone and lacks a portion of them. The sample lists about 98,000 clones, around 85% occurring once. The starting material was CD4+ or CD8+ T cells sorted from blood, obtained in a trial of the OX40 agonist ivuxolimab. The receptor set was obtained from an adult with an advanced solid tumor such as melanoma, head and neck, liver or kidney cancer.

CDR3 region: CASINPEGGYTF. CDR3 coding DNA: TGTGCCAGCATCAACCCAGAAGGTGGCTACACCTTC. The gene calls are TRBV6-5 and TRBJ1-2, with D uncertain. Trimming removed 7 bases at V and 7 bases at J, with 13 bases between. Germline V lookup: CDR1 MNHEY, CDR2 SVGAGI. The CDR3 is 12 amino acids.

This chain joins TRBV7-9 and TRBJ2-1, with D perhaps TRBD2 (5 bases). Germline CDR1 SEHNR, CDR2 FQNEAQ (reference sequence). The CDR3 spans 14 residues. With 1 base removed from V and 7 bases from J, the gap between germline ends came to 11 bases. The CDR3 region has the DNA TGTGCCAGCAGCTTAGGGGAGCTAGGAAATGAGCAGTTCTTC. It specifies CASSLGELGNEQFF.

This clone was detected only a few times. The rearrangement links TRBV5-4 to TRBJ1-4, with D maybe TRBD1 (6 bases). The germline gives CDR1 SGHNT, CDR2 YYREEE (reference sequence). Trimming took off 4 bases at V and 6 bases at J, with 13 bases between the two ends. The CDR3 extends over 14 amino acids. The CDR3 nucleotides read TGTGCCAGCAGCCTTACAGGGTTGGATGAAAAACTGTTTTTT. Encoded protein: CASSLTGLDEKLFF.

The genes are TRBV21-1 and TRBJ1-6; whether TRBD1, the table's D call, matches the DNA was not checked. TRBV21-1 is a documented pseudogene. CDR3 length: 20 amino acids. DNA for the CDR3: TGTGCCAGCAGCTCACCCGTAATTGGGCTCCAGTTCGAATATAATTCACCCCTCCACTTT. This translates into CASSSPVIGLQFEYNSPLHF.

The chain carries TRBV7-6 and TRBJ2-1, with TRBD2 matching over 9 bases. CDR3 size: 15 residues. V trimming: 5 bases; J trimming: 5 bases; junction bases outside the gene matches: 7. The germline gives CDR1 SGHVS, CDR2 FNYEAQ. In DNA, the CDR3 is TGTGCCAGCAGCAGAATAGCGGGAGCGAACAATGAGCAGTTCTTC. Residues: CASSRIAGANNEQFF.

The chain carries TRBV5-1 and TRBJ2-3; TRBD2 might be the D (5 bases). This CDR3 is built from 11 residues. The germline V gene encodes CDR1 SGHRS and CDR2 YFSETQ. V was cut by 8 bases and J by 12 bases, with 16 bases left in between. The CDR3 reads CASTDSKFQYF. The CDR3 DNA reads as TGCGCCAGTACGGACTCCAAATTTCAGTATTTT.

This clone was counted a single time. The J gene is TRBJ2-6, the V gene TRBV5-4; TRBD1 is a possible D gene (5 bases). Germline loops: CDR1 SGHNT, CDR2 YYREEE (reference sequence). The V gene lost 4 bases and the J gene lost 4 bases, with 12 bases spanning the gap. The CDR3 is made up of 15 amino acids. CDR3 protein: CASSPRGSGANVLTF. For the CDR3, the DNA is TGTGCCAGCAGCCCTAGGGGCTCCGGGGCCAACGTCCTGACTTTC. The entire variable domain, with the rest obtained from reference TRBV5-4 and TRBJ2-6, is as follows: ETGVTQSPTHLIKTRGQQVTLRCSSQSGHNTVSWYQQALGQGPQFIFQYYREEENGRGNFPPRFSGLQFPNYSSELNVNALELDDSALYLCASSPRGSGANVLTFGAGSRLTVL.

This rearrangement joins TRBV6-6 to TRBJ2-5; 10 bases map to TRBD2. Germline loops: CDR1 MNHNY, CDR2 SVGAGI (reference sequence). V lost 0 bases and J lost 5; bases outside the gene matches: 3. The CDR3 is 15 amino acids. CDR3 sequence reads: CASSYSAGGPETQYF. The CDR3 nucleotides read TGTGCCAGCAGTTACTCAGCGGGAGGGCCGGAGACCCAGTACTTC.

The V call is TRBV7-8, the J call TRBJ1-2; D remains unclear. CDR3 length equals 14 residues. Trimming left V 3 bases short and J 2 bases short, with 10 bases between. Germline V gene sequence: CDR1 SGHVS, CDR2 FQNEAQ. CDR3: CASSFGRTNYGYTF. CDR3 coding DNA: TGTGCCAGCAGCTTTGGCCGGACGAACTATGGCTACACCTTC. The whole variable domain, filled in from reference TRBV7-8 and TRBJ1-2, reads GAGVSQSPRYKVAKRGQDVALRCDPISGHVSLFWYQQALGQGPEFLTYFQNEAQLDKSGLPSDRFFAERPEGSVSTLKIQRTQQEDSAVYLCASSFGRTNYGYTFGSGTRLTVV.

In this sample, this clone turned up a few times. The gene calls are TRBV7-8 and TRBJ1-5; D gene ambiguous. CDR1 and CDR2 from the germline V gene are SGHVS and FQNEAQ. This CDR3 is 12 amino acids long. V was shortened by 1 base and J by 7 bases, with 5 bases between the two germline ends. CDR3 loop: CASSLVGQPQHF. The CDR3 DNA sequence: TGTGCCAGCAGCTTAGTTGGCCAGCCCCAGCATTTT. Together with reference TRBV7-8 and TRBJ1-5, the CDR3 gives the full variable domain: GAGVSQSPRYKVAKRGQDVALRCDPISGHVSLFWYQQALGQGPEFLTYFQNEAQLDKSGLPSDRFFAERPEGSVSTLKIQRTQQEDSAVYLCASSLVGQPQHFGDGTRLSIL.

Concerning this clone itself: The same CDR3 arises from other DNA sequences in this sample as well. The V and J genes are TRBV6-5 and TRBJ1-2; 11 nucleotides align to TRBD1. V trimming: 2 bases; J trimming: 4 bases; junction bases outside the gene matches: 6. This CDR3 comprises 16 residues. Looked up from germline, CDR1 is MNHEY and CDR2 is SVGAGI. CDR3 in amino acids: CASSYVRTGGGYGYTF. The CDR3 DNA is TGTGCCAGCAGTTACGTACGGACAGGGGGCGGCTATGGCTACACCTTC.

The J gene is TRBJ2-3, the V gene TRBV19; TRBD2 aligns across 10 bases. The CDR3 is 14 residues long. Germline V gives CDR1 LNHDA, CDR2 SQIVND (reference sequence). The J segment lost 8 bases and the V segment lost 5 bases, leaving 7 bases of the junction unmatched. The CDR3 DNA sequence: TGTGCCAGTAGTGCAGCGGGAGGGGTGGGTACGCAGTATTTT. Its translation is CASSAAGGVGTQYF.

With respect to this clone: At the DNA level, this CDR3 is encoded by other sequences in the same sample as well. J is TRBJ1-5 and V is TRBV6-5, with no clear D. V was trimmed by 3 bases and J by 4 bases, leaving 7 bases between them. The CDR3 sequence is 13 residues long. Germline-derived CDR1 and CDR2 are MNHEY and SVGAGI. The CDR3 is CASSYSSNQPQHF. Here the CDR3 DNA reads TGTGCCAGCAGTTATTCCTCTAATCAGCCCCAGCATTTT.

The rearrangement links TRBV9 to TRBJ2-3; TRBD2 aligns across 11 bases. Trimming took 4 bases from V and 6 from J; bases not matched to a gene: 7. Germline V lookup: CDR1 SGDLS, CDR2 YYNGEE. The CDR3 runs to 15 residues. CDR3 bases: TGTGCCAGCAGCTTCAGACTAGCGGGATCTGATACGCAGTATTTT. This sequence encodes CASSFRLAGSDTQYF.

The V and J genes are TRBV28 and TRBJ2-7; 7 bases line up with TRBD2. CDR1 is MDHEN, CDR2 SYDVKM, per germline. The V gene end was trimmed by 1 base and the J gene end by 5 bases; junction bases not matched to a gene: 8. This CDR3 has 15 amino acids. This chain's CDR3 is CASSLSGGSGNEQYF. As DNA, the CDR3 is TGTGCCAGCAGTTTATCTGGCGGGAGTGGCAACGAGCAGTACTTC.

This chain uses TRBV14 with TRBJ2-5; perhaps TRBD1 as D (6 bases). Germline V gene data show CDR1 as SGHDN and CDR2 as FVKESK. CDR3 length equals 14 residues. Trimming stripped 3 bases from V and 2 bases from J, with 10 bases between. The CDR3 DNA is TGTGCCAGCAGCCACGACAGGAAGCAAGAGACCCAGTACTTC. It specifies CASSHDRKQETQYF.

The genes are TRBV25-1 and TRBJ2-1; D gene unclear. This CDR3 has 13 residues. V was clipped by 1 base and J by 8 bases, with 9 bases between them. CDR1 and CDR2 from the germline V gene are MGHDK and SYGVNS. CDR3 bases: TGTGCCAGCAGTGAATGGACCAGCGATGAGCAGTTCTTC. As protein: CASSEWTSDEQFF. The whole variable domain, remainder taken from reference TRBV25-1 and TRBJ2-1, is EADIYQTPRYLVIGTGKKITLECSQTMGHDKMYWYQQDPGMELHLIHYSYGVNSTEKGDLSSESTVSRIRTEHFPLTLESARPSHTSQYLCASSEWTSDEQFFGPGTRLTVL.

The chain combines TRBV2 with TRBJ2-3, with D possibly being TRBD1 or TRBD2 (5 bases each). The germline CDR1 and CDR2 sequences are SNHLY and FYNNEI. Trimming shortened V by 9 bases and J by 6 bases, and 7 bases separated the two germline ends. The CDR3 is 10 amino acids. The CDR3 protein is CARGEDTQYF. DNA of the CDR3: TGTGCCAGAGGGGAGGATACGCAGTATTTT.

The V gene is TRBV4-2, the J gene TRBJ2-1; the D gene is possibly TRBD1 (6 bases). This CDR3 spans 15 amino acids. V lost 4 bases and J 6 bases, leaving 16 bases between the germline ends. Germline V CDR1 and CDR2: LGHNA, YNFKEQ. In nucleotides, the CDR3 is TGTGCCAGCAGCCTCCGGGACACCGTGGGCAATGAGCAGTTCTTC. Encoded protein: CASSLRDTVGNEQFF.

This clone was detected only once. The chain recombines TRBV7-2 with TRBJ1-1; maybe TRBD1 (5 bases). Trimming left V 5 bases short and J 4 bases short, with 14 bases between. The CDR3 covers 14 residues. Germline CDR1 reads SGHTA; CDR2 reads FQGNSA. CDR3 residues: CASSLSAGGTEAFF. The CDR3 coding sequence is TGTGCCAGCAGCCTATCGGCGGGGGGCACTGAAGCTTTCTTT.

The chain joins TRBV5-4 to TRBJ2-3; 9 nucleotides line up with TRBD2. The germline CDR1 and CDR2 sequences are SGHNT and YYREEE (reference sequence). V shed 0 bases, J shed 4 bases, and the junction held 3 bases outside the gene matches. This CDR3 has 15 amino acids. The DNA of the CDR3 is TGTGCCAGCAGCTTGGAACTAGCGGGTGCAGATACGCAGTATTTT. Translated, it gives CASSLELAGADTQYF. Full variable domain (remainder filled in from reference TRBV5-4 and TRBJ2-3): ETGVTQSPTHLIKTRGQQVTLRCSSQSGHNTVSWYQQALGQGPQFIFQYYREEENGRGNFPPRFSGLQFPNYSSELNVNALELDDSALYLCASSLELAGADTQYFGPGTRLTVL.

The chain uses TRBV5-6 and TRBJ2-2, with 9 bases fitting TRBD2. The V gene's germline CDR1 is SGHDT and CDR2 YYEEEE. This CDR3 has 16 residues. V lost 4 bases, J lost 5 bases, and 9 bases stayed unmatched. DNA of the CDR3: TGTGCCAGCAGCCTAATAGCGGGAGTTAGGACCGGGGAGCTGTTTTTT. Translated, it gives CASSLIAGVRTGELFF.

The V call is TRBV2, the J call TRBJ1-1; unclear D gene. CDR3 length: 13 residues. The germline V and J ends were trimmed by 3 bases and 5 bases, with 10 bases remaining between them. Germline V gives CDR1 SNHLY, CDR2 FYNNEI. The CDR3 spells CASSDPGGTEAFF. DNA of the CDR3: TGTGCCAGCAGTGATCCTGGCGGAACTGAAGCTTTCTTT. The full variable domain, in which reference TRBV2 and TRBJ1-1 provide the parts outside the CDR3, is EPEVTQTPSHQVTQMGQEVILRCVPISNHLYFYWYRQILGQKVEFLVSFYNNEISEKSEIFDDQFSVERPDGSNFTLKIRSTKLEDSAMYFCASSDPGGTEAFFGQGTRLTVV.

The chain links TRBV2 to TRBJ1-5; D is possibly TRBD1 (6 bases). Trimming left V 5 bases short and J 0 bases short, with 8 bases between. Germline V gene lookup returns CDR1 SNHLY and CDR2 FYNNEI. The CDR3 sequence is 14 residues long. The CDR3 DNA follows: TGTGCCAGCAGTCGGACAGATAGCAATCAGCCCCAGCATTTT. Its translation is CASSRTDSNQPQHF. Full variable domain (outside the CDR3, taken from reference TRBV2 and TRBJ1-5): EPEVTQTPSHQVTQMGQEVILRCVPISNHLYFYWYRQILGQKVEFLVSFYNNEISEKSEIFDDQFSVERPDGSNFTLKIRSTKLEDSAMYFCASSRTDSNQPQHFGDGTRLSIL.

A remark on this clone: Other DNA sequences of this sample code for an identical CDR3. V and J are TRBV7-9 and TRBJ2-3, with 14 bases fitting TRBD2. The ends lost 5 bases at V and 3 bases at J; junction bases unmatched: 4. Germline assignment: CDR1 SEHNR and CDR2 FQNEAQ (reference sequence). This CDR3 spans 16 amino acids. This CDR3 is CASSPWTSGGTDTQYF. The CDR3 bases are TGTGCCAGCAGCCCCTGGACTAGCGGGGGGACAGATACGCAGTATTTT. The whole variable domain, remainder taken from reference TRBV7-9 and TRBJ2-3, is DTGVSQNPRHKITKRGQNVTFRCDPISEHNRLYWYRQTLGQGPEFLTYFQNEAQLEKSRLLSDRFSAERPKGSFSTLEIQRTEQGDSAMYLCASSPWTSGGTDTQYFGPGTRLTVL.

This clone was observed a handful of times. This chain connects TRBV4-2 to TRBJ2-3, with TRBD2 as a possible D gene (5 bases). Trimming left V 4 bases short and J 2 bases short, with 16 bases between. The V gene's germline CDR1 is LGHNA and CDR2 YNFKEQ. This CDR3 spans 16 amino acids. In nucleotides, the CDR3 is TGTGCCAGCAGCCGACGAGGGCGCCGAGACACAGATACGCAGTATTTT. It encodes CASSRRGRRDTDTQYF.

The chain couples TRBV29-1 to TRBJ1-1, with 11 bases that match TRBD1. Germline CDR1 SQVTM, CDR2 ANQGSEA. CDR3 length equals 15 residues. V was pared by 6 bases and J by 0 bases, with 6 bases of the junction left unmatched. CDR3 amino acids: CSVAGTGGMNTEAFF. CDR3 in DNA: TGCAGCGTGGCAGGGACAGGGGGGATGAACACTGAAGCTTTCTTT.

In its sample, this clone was seen a few times. This chain joins TRBV6-5 and TRBJ1-2; 7 bases map to TRBD1. Looked up from germline, CDR1 is MNHEY and CDR2 is SVGAGI. The CDR3 has 13 residues. V lost 3 bases and J lost 5; bases outside the gene matches: 3. CDR3 sequence (DNA): TGTGCCAGCAGTTATGACAGGGATTATGGCTACACCTTC. Translated, it gives CASSYDRDYGYTF.